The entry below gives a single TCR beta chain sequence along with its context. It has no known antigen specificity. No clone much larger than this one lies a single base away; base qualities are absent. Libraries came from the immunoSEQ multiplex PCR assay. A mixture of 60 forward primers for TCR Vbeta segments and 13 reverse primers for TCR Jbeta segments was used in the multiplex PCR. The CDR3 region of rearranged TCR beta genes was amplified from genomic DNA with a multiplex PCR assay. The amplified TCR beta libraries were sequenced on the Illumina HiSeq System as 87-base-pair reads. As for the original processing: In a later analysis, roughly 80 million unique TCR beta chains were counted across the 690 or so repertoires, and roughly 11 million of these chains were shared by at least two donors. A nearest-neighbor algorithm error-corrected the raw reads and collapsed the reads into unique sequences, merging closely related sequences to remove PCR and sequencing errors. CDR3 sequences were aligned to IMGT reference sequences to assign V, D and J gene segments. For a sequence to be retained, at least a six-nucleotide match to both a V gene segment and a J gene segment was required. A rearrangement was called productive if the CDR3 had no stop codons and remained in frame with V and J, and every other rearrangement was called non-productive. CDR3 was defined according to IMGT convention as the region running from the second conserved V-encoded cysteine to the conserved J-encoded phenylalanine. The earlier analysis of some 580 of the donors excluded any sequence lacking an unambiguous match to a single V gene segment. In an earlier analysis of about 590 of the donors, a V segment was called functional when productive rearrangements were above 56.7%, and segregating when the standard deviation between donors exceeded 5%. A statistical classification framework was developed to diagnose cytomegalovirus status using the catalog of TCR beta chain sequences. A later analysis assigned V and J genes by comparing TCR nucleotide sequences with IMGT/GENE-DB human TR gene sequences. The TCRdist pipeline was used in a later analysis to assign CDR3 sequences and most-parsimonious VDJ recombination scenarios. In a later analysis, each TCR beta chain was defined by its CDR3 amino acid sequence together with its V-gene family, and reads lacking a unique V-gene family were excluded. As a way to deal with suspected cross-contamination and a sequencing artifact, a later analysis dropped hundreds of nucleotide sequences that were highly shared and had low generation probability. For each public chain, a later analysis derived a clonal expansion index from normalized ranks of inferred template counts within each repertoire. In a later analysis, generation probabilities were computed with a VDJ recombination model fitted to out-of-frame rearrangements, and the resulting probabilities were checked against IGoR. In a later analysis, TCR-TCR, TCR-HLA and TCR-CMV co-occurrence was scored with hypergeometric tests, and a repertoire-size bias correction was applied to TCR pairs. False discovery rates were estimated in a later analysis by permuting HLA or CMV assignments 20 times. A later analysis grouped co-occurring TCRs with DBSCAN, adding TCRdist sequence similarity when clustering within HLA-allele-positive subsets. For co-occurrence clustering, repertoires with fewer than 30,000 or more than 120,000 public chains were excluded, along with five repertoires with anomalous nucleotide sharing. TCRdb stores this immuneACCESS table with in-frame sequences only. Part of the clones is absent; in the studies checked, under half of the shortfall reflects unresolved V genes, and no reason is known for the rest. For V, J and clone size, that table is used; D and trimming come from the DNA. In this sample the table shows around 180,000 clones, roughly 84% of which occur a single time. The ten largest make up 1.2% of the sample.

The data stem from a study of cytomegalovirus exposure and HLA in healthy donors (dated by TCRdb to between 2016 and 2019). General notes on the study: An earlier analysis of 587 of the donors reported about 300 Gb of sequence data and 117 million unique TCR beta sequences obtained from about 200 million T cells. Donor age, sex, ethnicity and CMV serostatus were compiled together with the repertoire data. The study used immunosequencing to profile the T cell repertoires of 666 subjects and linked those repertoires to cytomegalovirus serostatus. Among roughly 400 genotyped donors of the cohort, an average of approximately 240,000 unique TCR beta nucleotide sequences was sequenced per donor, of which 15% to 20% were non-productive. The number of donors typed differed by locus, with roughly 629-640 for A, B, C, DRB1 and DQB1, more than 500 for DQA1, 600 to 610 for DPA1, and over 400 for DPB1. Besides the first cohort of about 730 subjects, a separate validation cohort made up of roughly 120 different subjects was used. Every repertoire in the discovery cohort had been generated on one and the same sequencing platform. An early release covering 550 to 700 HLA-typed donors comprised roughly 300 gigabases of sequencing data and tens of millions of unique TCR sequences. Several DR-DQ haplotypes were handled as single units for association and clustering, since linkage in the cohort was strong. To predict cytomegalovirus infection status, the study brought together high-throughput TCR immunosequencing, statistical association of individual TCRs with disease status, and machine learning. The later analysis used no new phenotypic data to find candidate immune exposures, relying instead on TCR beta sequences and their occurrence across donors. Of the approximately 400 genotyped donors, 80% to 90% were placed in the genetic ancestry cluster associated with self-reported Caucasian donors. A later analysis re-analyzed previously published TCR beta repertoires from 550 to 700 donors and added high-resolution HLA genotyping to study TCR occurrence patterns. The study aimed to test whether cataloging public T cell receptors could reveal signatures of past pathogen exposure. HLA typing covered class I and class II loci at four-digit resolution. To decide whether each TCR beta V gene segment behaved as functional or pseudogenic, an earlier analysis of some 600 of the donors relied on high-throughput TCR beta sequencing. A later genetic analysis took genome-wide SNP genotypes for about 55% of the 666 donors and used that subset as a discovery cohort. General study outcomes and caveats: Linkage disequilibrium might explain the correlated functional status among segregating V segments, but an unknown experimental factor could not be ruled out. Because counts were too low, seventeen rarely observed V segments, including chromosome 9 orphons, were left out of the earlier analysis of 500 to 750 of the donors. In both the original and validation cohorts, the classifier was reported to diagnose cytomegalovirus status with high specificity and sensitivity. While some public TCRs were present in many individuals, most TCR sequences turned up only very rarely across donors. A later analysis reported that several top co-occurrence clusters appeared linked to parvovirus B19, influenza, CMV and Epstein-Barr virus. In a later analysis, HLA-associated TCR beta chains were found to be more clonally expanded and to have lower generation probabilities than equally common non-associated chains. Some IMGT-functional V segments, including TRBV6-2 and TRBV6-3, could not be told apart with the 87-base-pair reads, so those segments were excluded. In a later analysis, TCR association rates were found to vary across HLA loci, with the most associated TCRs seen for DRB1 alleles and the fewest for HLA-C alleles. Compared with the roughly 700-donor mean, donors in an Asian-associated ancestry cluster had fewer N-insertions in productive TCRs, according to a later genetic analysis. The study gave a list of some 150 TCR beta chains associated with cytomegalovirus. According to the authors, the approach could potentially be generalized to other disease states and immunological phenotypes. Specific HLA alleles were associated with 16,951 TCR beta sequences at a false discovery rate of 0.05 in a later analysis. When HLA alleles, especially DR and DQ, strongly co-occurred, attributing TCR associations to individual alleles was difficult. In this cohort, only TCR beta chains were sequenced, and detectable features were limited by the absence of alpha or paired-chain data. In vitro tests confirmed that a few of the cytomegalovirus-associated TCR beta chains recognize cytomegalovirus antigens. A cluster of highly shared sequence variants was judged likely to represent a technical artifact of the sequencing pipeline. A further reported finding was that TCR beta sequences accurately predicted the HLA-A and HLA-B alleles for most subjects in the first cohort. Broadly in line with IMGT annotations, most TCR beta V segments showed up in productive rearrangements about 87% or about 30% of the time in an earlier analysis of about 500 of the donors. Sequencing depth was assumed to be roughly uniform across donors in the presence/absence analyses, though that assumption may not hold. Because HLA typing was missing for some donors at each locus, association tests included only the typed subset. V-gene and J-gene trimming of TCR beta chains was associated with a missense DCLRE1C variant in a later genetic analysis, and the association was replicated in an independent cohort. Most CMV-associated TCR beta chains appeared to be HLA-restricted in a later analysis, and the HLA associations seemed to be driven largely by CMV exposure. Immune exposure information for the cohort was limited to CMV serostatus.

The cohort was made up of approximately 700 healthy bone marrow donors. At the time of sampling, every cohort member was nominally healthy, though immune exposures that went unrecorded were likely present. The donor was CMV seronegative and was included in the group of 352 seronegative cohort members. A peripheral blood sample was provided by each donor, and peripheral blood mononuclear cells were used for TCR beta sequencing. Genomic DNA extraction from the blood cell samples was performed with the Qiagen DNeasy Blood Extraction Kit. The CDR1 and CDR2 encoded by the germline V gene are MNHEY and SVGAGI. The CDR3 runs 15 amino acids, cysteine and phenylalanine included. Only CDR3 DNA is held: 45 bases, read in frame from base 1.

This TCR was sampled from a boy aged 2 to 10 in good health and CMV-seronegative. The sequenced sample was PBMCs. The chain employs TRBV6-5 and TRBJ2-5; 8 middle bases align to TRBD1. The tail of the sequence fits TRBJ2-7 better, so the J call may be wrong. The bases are TGTGCCAGCAGTAACCATGACAGGGGTTCCTACGAGCAGTACTTC. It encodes CASSNHDRGSYEQYF.